This T cell receptor beta chain was captured by sequencing in a study of Ad26.COV2.S vaccination and SARS-CoV-2 variants. This clone was recorded only once. Its specificity is not known. TCRdb keeps only in-frame clones here, not all; method: immunoSEQ multiplex PCR. The sample holds tens of thousands of clones, 82% seen once. Study-wide points: Vaccine and placebo recipients had comparable breadth of non-spike TCRs. Vaccine recipients had higher spike-specific TCR breadth than placebo recipients. In TCR breadth and depth analyses, total T cell responses may have been underestimated.

The germline CDR1 and CDR2 sequences are SGHTA and FQGTGA. This CDR3 contains 14 residues. The ends were cut back, 3 bases at V and 8 bases at J, with 14 bases in the middle. This chain links TRBV7-3 with TRBJ2-1; D might be TRBD2 (5 bases). This specimen consisted of peripheral blood, obtained after recovery from COVID-19. The TCR originated in a human donor who had recovered from COVID-19. The CDR3 nucleotides read TGTGCCAGCAGCTTGGGGTCCTTTAGCGATGAGCAGTTCTTC. It yields the protein CASSLGSFSDEQFF.